This T cell receptor beta chain was sequenced during a study of blood T cell repertoires in COVID-19. Study-wide context: Acute-phase and convalescent COVID-19 samples originated in the United States, Italy and Spain. PBMCs, B-cell-depleted T cells, or T cells provided the cDNA or gDNA that made up the material.

Per the authors' pipeline: Reference gene primer amplification yielded estimated nucleated cell counts. Assay used: immunoSEQ multiplex PCR; TCRdb lists only in-frame clones, some missing. V and J calls and clone size are given by that table; D and trimming were obtained from the DNA. The sample includes approximately 130,000 clones, roughly 81% seen only once; the top ten take 9.5% to 15%. The CDR3 contains 16 residues. Germline assignment: CDR1 LGHDT and CDR2 YNNKEL (reference sequence). Trimming took 0 bases from V and 6 from J, leaving 18 bases between them. This clonotype was sampled from a human donor in a cohort sampled during active COVID-19. Sample: peripheral blood. This sequence joins TRBV3-1 (or the pseudogene TRBV3-2) and TRBJ2-7; weak D call: TRBD2 (5 bases). CDR3 loop: CASSQDRVGGAGEQYF. The CDR3 region has the DNA TGTGCCAGCAGCCAAGATCGGGTTGGCGGTGCGGGCGAGCAGTACTTC.